These 26 T cell receptor beta chains were sequenced from one sample in a study of T cell responses to AZD1222 COVID-19 vaccine. The assay was immunoSEQ multiplex PCR, and TCRdb's table has in-frame clones only and misses some. The sample consists of 150,000 to 250,000 clones, under 95% of them appearing once. The sample here was peripheral blood, taken 28 days after the second AZD1222 dose. The receptor set was obtained from an adult who received the AZD1222 COVID-19 vaccine.

The chain uses TRBV7-3 and TRBJ2-2; tentative D call: TRBD1 (6 bases). Germline V lookup: CDR1 SGHTA, CDR2 FQGTGA. Trimming took 8 bases from V and 3 from J, leaving 10 bases between them. This CDR3 is built from 13 residues. Written as DNA, the CDR3 is TGTGCCAGCGGCAGACAGGACACCGGGGAGCTGTTTTTT. It yields the protein CASGRQDTGELFF.

Points on this clone: Other DNA sequences in the same sample also yield this CDR3. The gene calls are TRBV15 and TRBJ1-1; possible D gene TRBD1, 5 bases. The V and J ends lost 3 bases and 5 bases respectively, with 10 bases between them. The CDR3 covers 13 residues. CDR1 and CDR2 (germline): LNHNV, YYDKDF (reference sequence). CDR3 nucleotides: TGTGCCACCAGCAGCAGGGTAGGTACTGAAGCTTTCTTT. Its protein product is CATSSRVGTEAFF.

This chain uses TRBV5-1 with TRBJ2-3; no definite D call. Germline CDR1 reads SGHRS; CDR2 reads YFSETQ. There are 12 residues in the CDR3. V gave up 0 bases and J gave up 6 bases, with 5 bases separating them. The CDR3 sequence: CASSLVRDTQYF. The CDR3 DNA reads TGCGCCAGCAGCTTGGTCAGGGATACGCAGTATTTT.

The chain combines TRBV6-5 with TRBJ2-5; tentative D call: TRBD1 (5 bases). Germline assignment: CDR1 MNHEY and CDR2 SVGAGI. V lost 2 bases to trimming and J lost 5 bases, with 15 bases between them. The CDR3 totals 15 residues. The CDR3 DNA sequence: TGTGCCAGCAGTTACGGGGAACAGGCTTGGGAGACCCAGTACTTC. Translation gives CASSYGEQAWETQYF.

This clone has only one observation. This chain connects TRBV4-2 to TRBJ2-7; 9 bases are shared with TRBD2. This CDR3 has 16 amino acids. V shed 1 base and J 5 bases; nucleotides not matched to a gene: 9. From germline, CDR1 is LGHNA and CDR2 YNFKEQ. CDR3 in DNA: TGTGCCAGCAGCCAAGCTCCGACTAGCGGACCCCACGAGCAGTACTTC. Its translation: CASSQAPTSGPHEQYF.

The rearrangement joins TRBV4-3 to TRBJ1-1; no firm D call. CDR1 and CDR2 from the germline V gene are LGHNA and YSLEER. The CDR3 loop spans 13 amino acids. V was shortened by 4 bases and J by 7 bases, with 13 bases between the two germline ends. CDR3 coding DNA: TGCGCCAGCAGCCTAGATCGGGGTGGTGAAGCTTTCTTT. It is translated as CASSLDRGGEAFF.

The chain carries TRBV18 and TRBJ2-7, with a weak D call TRBD2 (5 bases). The V end was cut by 2 bases, the J end by 2 bases, with 7 bases between. This CDR3 region has 13 residues. Germline loops: CDR1 KGHSH, CDR2 LQKENI. The CDR3 loop is CASSPKTTYEQYF. In nucleotides, the CDR3 is TGTGCCAGCTCACCAAAGACTACCTACGAGCAGTACTTC.

J is TRBJ1-2 and V is TRBV6-5; D perhaps matches TRBD1 (5 bases). CDR3 length equals 14 residues. V shed 2 bases and J shed 3 bases, with 10 bases lying between them. Germline-derived CDR1 and CDR2 are MNHEY and SVGAGI. CDR3 nucleotides: TGTGCCAGCAGTTACGGCGGGACGTACTATGGCTACACCTTC. It is translated as CASSYGGTYYGYTF.

The sample holds a few counts of this clone. This rearrangement joins TRBV3-1 (or the pseudogene TRBV3-2) to TRBJ2-7; D perhaps matches TRBD1 (5 bases). The V and J ends lost 0 bases and 3 bases respectively, with 9 bases between them. The CDR3 sequence is 14 residues long. CDR1 is LGHDT, CDR2 YNNKEL, per germline (reference sequence). The CDR3 region is CASSQETDNYEQYF. CDR3 nucleotide sequence: TGTGCCAGCAGCCAAGAGACGGACAACTACGAGCAGTACTTC.

This clone has a single count. V is TRBV5-6 and J is TRBJ2-1; 11 nucleotides match TRBD1. The CDR3 has 13 amino acids. Germline values: CDR1 SGHDT, CDR2 YYEEEE. Trimming took 3 bases from V and 9 from J; bases not matched to a gene: 2. The CDR3 DNA follows: TGTGCCAGCAGCTGGACAGGGGGCGGTGAGCAGTTCTTC. Protein product: CASSWTGGGEQFF. The entire variable domain, with the rest obtained from reference TRBV5-6 and TRBJ2-1, is as follows: DAGVTQSPTHLIKTRGQQVTLRCSPKSGHDTVSWYQQALGQGPQFIFQYYEEEERQRGNFPDRFSGHQFPNYSSELNVNALLLGDSALYLCASSWTGGGEQFFGPGTRLTVL.

A single count supports this clone. This chain connects TRBV6-1 to TRBJ1-2; the D is unclear. With 3 bases removed from V and 1 base from J, the gap between germline ends came to 6 bases. This CDR3 is 13 amino acids long. The germline CDR1 and CDR2 sequences are MNHNS and SASEGT. The CDR3 here is CASSEFDNYGYTF. The CDR3 DNA reads as TGTGCCAGCAGTGAGTTTGATAACTATGGCTACACCTTC.

Of note for this clone: This clone may be a read error of a much larger clone one base away. The chain combines TRBV6-5 with TRBJ1-2; D possibly corresponds to TRBD1 (6 bases). The CDR3 runs to 13 residues. Germline CDR1 and CDR2: MNHEY and SVGAGI. The V end lost 6 bases, the J end lost 4 bases, and 12 bases lay between the germline ends. The CDR3 loop reads CASSRGQTYGYTF. CDR3 bases: TGTGCCAGCAGCCGAGGACAGACCTATGGCTACACCTTC.

V is TRBV5-4 and J is TRBJ1-2; weak D call: TRBD1 (5 bases). The CDR3 runs to 13 residues. Trimming took off 0 bases at V and 8 bases at J, with 11 bases between the two ends. Germline V gene lookup returns CDR1 SGHNT and CDR2 YYREEE (reference sequence). The CDR3 reads CASSLATGIGYTF. CDR3 bases: TGTGCCAGCAGCTTGGCCACAGGTATAGGCTACACCTTC.

This rearrangement joins TRBV7-9 to TRBJ1-1; D is undetermined. Trimming cost V 5 bases and J 2 bases, with 21 bases left between them. This CDR3 is built from 17 residues. In germline, CDR1 is SEHNR, CDR2 FQNEAQ (reference sequence). The CDR3 DNA reads as TGTGCCAGCAGCCCTCAAACAATAAGGGTTTCCAACACTGAAGCTTTCTTT. Its protein is CASSPQTIRVSNTEAFF.

The J gene is TRBJ2-1, the V gene TRBV9; 9 bases match TRBD1. The CDR3 is 16 residues long. Trimming at V came to 5 bases and at J to 3 bases, leaving 9 bases not matched to a gene. Germline CDR1 SGDLS, CDR2 YYNGEE. CDR3: CASSLQGASHYNEQFF. CDR3 nucleotides: TGTGCCAGCAGTTTACAGGGGGCGAGTCACTACAATGAGCAGTTCTTC.

J is TRBJ1-2 and V is TRBV5-1, with 8 nucleotides matching TRBD1. This CDR3 contains 13 residues. The V segment lost 0 bases and the J segment 8 bases; nucleotides outside the gene matches: 3. Germline V CDR1 and CDR2: SGHRS, YFSETQ. This CDR3 reads CASSLDRGFGYTF. The DNA of the CDR3 is TGCGCCAGCAGCTTGGACAGGGGGTTCGGCTACACCTTC.

The chain carries TRBV4-1 and TRBJ1-6; tentatively, D is TRBD1 (5 bases). The CDR3 runs 16 residues. Germline V gene data show CDR1 as MGHRA and CDR2 as YSYEKL. Trimming took 1 base from V and 6 from J, leaving 13 bases between them. CDR3 residues: CASSQAPAGTNSPLHF. CDR3 bases: TGCGCCAGCAGCCAAGCCCCGGCAGGGACTAATTCACCCCTCCACTTT.

J is TRBJ2-1 and V is TRBV14; 7 bases are a match to TRBD1. The germline V gene has CDR1 SGHDN and CDR2 FVKESK. Trimming at V came to 4 bases and at J to 4 bases, leaving 7 bases not matched to a gene. The CDR3 covers 15 residues. The CDR3 loop reads CASSPPGTVYNEQFF. The CDR3 coding sequence is TGTGCCAGCAGCCCCCCCGGGACAGTTTACAATGAGCAGTTCTTC.

V usage is TRBV4-1 and J usage is TRBJ1-1, with 10 bases that match TRBD1. The CDR3 is 15 residues long. The J segment lost 9 bases and the V segment lost 0 bases, leaving 7 bases of the junction unmatched. Germline values: CDR1 MGHRA, CDR2 YSYEKL. The CDR3 reads CASSQDLGTGVKAFF. The DNA for the CDR3 is TGCGCCAGCAGCCAAGATCTCGGGACAGGGGTAAAAGCTTTCTTT.

The chain combines TRBV4-3 with TRBJ1-1, with TRBD1 identical over 8 bases. CDR3 size: 17 residues. V was clipped by 1 base and J by 4 bases; unmatched bases: 11. Germline CDR1 and CDR2: LGHNA and YSLEER. The CDR3 DNA sequence: TGCGCCAGCAGCCAAGCTCCTCAGGGGGCCTCCGGCACTGAAGCTTTCTTT. Protein product: CASSQAPQGASGTEAFF.

V is TRBV14 and J is TRBJ1-1; no reliable D call. The CDR3 is 15 residues long. Germline CDR1 SGHDN, CDR2 FVKESK. V was cut by 1 base and J by 4 bases, with 13 bases left in between. The CDR3, as DNA: TGTGCCAGCAGCCAAGGACCATCCAGGAGCACTGAAGCTTTCTTT. Residues: CASSQGPSRSTEAFF.

The chain has TRBV5-4 and TRBJ2-2; 8 bases fit TRBD1. The CDR3 is 17 amino acids. With 4 bases clipped from V and 1 base from J, the junction kept 9 bases outside the gene matches. The germline V gene has CDR1 SGHNT and CDR2 YYREEE (reference sequence). The CDR3 loop is CASSRPGQAMNTGELFF. CDR3 coding DNA: TGTGCCAGCAGCAGACCGGGACAGGCAATGAACACCGGGGAGCTGTTTTTT.

The V and J genes are TRBV2 and TRBJ1-4; 7 bases fit TRBD1. V gave up 6 bases and J gave up 8 bases; unmatched junction bases: 6. CDR1 SNHLY and CDR2 FYNNEI come from the germline V gene. The length of the CDR3 is 13 residues. The CDR3 is CASSSRQGEKLFF. CDR3 nucleotides: TGTGCCAGCAGCTCACGACAGGGAGAAAAACTGTTTTTT.

In this sample, this clone turned up once. The chain couples TRBV30 to TRBJ1-5, with D unclear. CDR1 is GTSNPN, CDR2 SVGIG, per germline (reference sequence). This CDR3 region has 11 residues. V dropped 4 bases and J dropped 5 bases, with 6 bases sitting between them. The CDR3 region is CAWKLDQPQHF. CDR3 bases: TGTGCCTGGAAGCTGGATCAGCCCCAGCATTTT.

This clone was seen only a few times. The chain links TRBV4-1 to TRBJ2-7, with TRBD2 matching 12 bases. This CDR3 is built from 14 residues. V lost 4 bases, J lost 3 bases, and 1 base stayed unmatched. CDR1 MGHRA and CDR2 YSYEKL come from the germline V gene. The CDR3 DNA is TGCGCCAGCAGCCCTAGCGGGGGGGGCTACGAGCAGTACTTC. It is translated as CASSPSGGGYEQYF.

This chain joins TRBV4-1 and TRBJ2-7; TRBD1 is a possible D gene (6 bases). Trimming removed 3 bases from V and 6 bases from J, with 15 bases in between. There are 14 residues in the CDR3. The germline gives CDR1 MGHRA, CDR2 YSYEKL. DNA of the CDR3: TGCGCCAGCAGCCACCCAAACAGGGAAGTCGAGCAGTACTTC. It encodes CASSHPNREVEQYF.